What follows are 9 T cell receptor beta chains derived from one specimen sequenced in a study of cytomegalovirus exposure and HLA in healthy donors. Measured with immunoSEQ multiplex PCR; TCRdb has only the in-frame clones, and not every one. The sample shows around 120,000 clones, about 82% of them seen only once. Sequencing was done on a sample of PBMCs. The source of these receptors is a man in his late teens or twenties in good health and CMV-seronegative.

This clone was counted a few times. The rearrangement joins TRBV6-1 to TRBJ1-5; D might be TRBD1 (6 bases). Trimming cost V 1 base and J 7 bases, with 20 bases left between them. The germline V gene encodes CDR1 MNHNS and CDR2 SASEGT. The CDR3 runs 17 residues. The CDR3 DNA reads as TGTGCCAGCAGTGAAGAGGGGGGGCGCCTTGCTTGGCAGCCCCAGCATTTT. It codes for CASSEEGGRLAWQPQHF.

This clone was picked up one time. This chain connects TRBV6-4 to TRBJ2-2, with D hard to call. CDR3 length: 14 amino acids. Germline CDR1 MRHNA, CDR2 SNTAGT. With 6 bases removed from V and 2 bases from J, the gap between germline ends came to 10 bases. The CDR3 loop is CASRASPNTGELFF. The CDR3 DNA sequence: TGTGCCAGCAGGGCTAGTCCTAACACCGGGGAGCTGTTTTTT.

The rearrangement joins TRBV6-1 to TRBJ1-2, with D possibly matching TRBD1 (5 bases). The CDR3 is made up of 14 amino acids. In germline, CDR1 is MNHNS, CDR2 SASEGT. With 7 bases removed from V and 3 bases from J, the gap between germline ends came to 15 bases. The CDR3 sequence is CASIARGVDYGYTF. CDR3 DNA: TGTGCCAGCATCGCTCGGGGGGTTGACTATGGCTACACCTTC.

This clone has only one observation. The V gene is TRBV4-2, the J gene TRBJ1-5; 7 positions agree with TRBD1. CDR3 length equals 17 residues. The junction had 9 bases not matched to a gene; V was cut back by 0 bases and J by 4 bases. From germline, CDR1 is LGHNA and CDR2 YNFKEQ. CDR3 residues: CASSQDGGRGYNQPQHF. CDR3 nucleotide sequence: TGTGCCAGCAGCCAAGATGGGGGCAGGGGGTATAATCAGCCCCAGCATTTT.

The chain uses TRBV6-1 and TRBJ1-1; D remains unclear. V was clipped by 4 bases and J by 2 bases, with 11 bases between them. This CDR3 has 14 amino acids. Germline CDR1 MNHNS, CDR2 SASEGT. For the CDR3, the DNA is TGTGCCAGCAGTGTAAAGGCGGGAAACACTGAAGCTTTCTTT. Its translation is CASSVKAGNTEAFF.

The chain combines TRBV7-2 with TRBJ2-7, with 10 bases lining up with TRBD2. Looked up from germline, CDR1 is SGHTA and CDR2 is FQGNSA. The V gene end was trimmed by 2 bases and the J gene end by 5 bases; junction bases not matched to a gene: 12. This CDR3 has 17 amino acids. The CDR3 DNA follows: TGTGCCAGCAGCTTAAGGCTAGCGGGAGCGCCGGGGGACGAGCAGTACTTC. This gives the protein CASSLRLAGAPGDEQYF.

The CDR3 sequence: CASSLSSGLYYEQYF. The CDR3 nucleotides are TGTGCCAGCAGCTTGTCTAGCGGGTTGTACTACGAGCAGTACTTC. The V gene is TRBV5-6, the J gene TRBJ2-7, with 8 nucleotides matching TRBD2. CDR3 length: 15 amino acids. The ends lost 1 base at V and 3 bases at J; junction bases unmatched: 6. CDR1 SGHDT and CDR2 YYEEEE come from the germline V gene.

The chain uses TRBV28 and TRBJ2-2; 11 bases fit TRBD1. The V and J ends lost 7 bases and 4 bases, in that order; junction bases with no gene match: 11. This CDR3 spans 17 amino acids. CDR1 and CDR2 (germline): MDHEN, SYDVKM. CDR3 protein: CASKKDRGPRGTGELFF. The CDR3 region has the DNA TGTGCCAGCAAGAAGGACAGGGGGCCCCGAGGCACCGGGGAGCTGTTTTTT.

The V gene is TRBV5-8, the J gene TRBJ2-1; 13 bases line up with TRBD2. CDR3 length: 16 amino acids. Germline CDR1 SGHTS, CDR2 YDEGEE. Losses at the gene ends were 4 bases for V and 2 bases for J; bases not matched to a gene: 3. Written as DNA, the CDR3 is TGTGCCAGCAGCCAAGGACTAGCGGGGGCCTACAATGAGCAGTTCTTC. Translation gives CASSQGLAGAYNEQFF.